The 17 T cell receptor beta chains in this list originate from one sample, sequenced in a study of blood T cell repertoires in COVID-19. Profiled with immunoSEQ multiplex PCR; TCRdb holds only in-frame clones, not every one. Of some 310,000 clones in the sample, 90% were seen once. The sequenced material came from peripheral blood. The origin of the receptors is a woman between 40 and 50 years old with COVID-19, enrolled during active disease.

This chain joins TRBV7-2 and TRBJ2-1, with TRBD1 matching over 7 bases. Trimming at V came to 8 bases and at J to 3 bases, leaving 7 bases not matched to a gene. Germline lookup yields CDR1 SGHTA and CDR2 FQGNSA. This CDR3 has 14 residues. In DNA, the CDR3 is TGTGCCAGCTCCGTCGGACAGGTCTACAATGAGCAGTTCTTC. Protein product: CASSVGQVYNEQFF. The whole variable domain, remainder taken from reference TRBV7-2 and TRBJ2-1, is GAGVSQSPSNKVTEKGKDVELRCDPISGHTALYWYRQSLGQGLEFLIYFQGNSAPDKSGLPSDRFSAERTGGSVSTLTIQRTQQEDSAVYLCASSVGQVYNEQFFGPGTRLTVL.

The chain combines TRBV11-2 with TRBJ1-1; the D is unclear. There are 13 residues in the CDR3. Between the trimmed V and J ends, which lost 2 bases and 2 bases, there was a span of 6 bases. Germline V CDR1 and CDR2: SGHAT, FQNNGV. The chain's CDR3 is CASSLYSNTEAFF. CDR3 in DNA: TGTGCCAGCAGCTTATACAGCAACACTGAAGCTTTCTTT.

V is TRBV5-4 and J is TRBJ1-3; 8 nucleotides match TRBD1. Germline values: CDR1 SGHNT, CDR2 YYREEE (reference sequence). V lost 2 bases to trimming and J lost 3 bases; unmatched junction nucleotides: 1. The CDR3 length is 14 residues. For the CDR3, the DNA is TGTGCCAGCAGCTTACAGGGGGTTGGAAACACCATATATTTT. Translated: CASSLQGVGNTIYF.

This clone was detected only once. The gene calls are TRBV10-3 and TRBJ2-1, with D possibly being TRBD2 (5 bases). The CDR3 loop spans 12 amino acids. Between the trimmed V and J ends, which lost 3 bases and 15 bases, there was a span of 15 bases. CDR1 is ENHRY and CDR2 is SYGVKD in the germline V gene. CDR3 amino acids: CAISEPGTRGFF. CDR3 nucleotide sequence: TGTGCCATCAGTGAACCCGGAACCCGGGGGTTCTTC.

This clone is a singleton in its sample. The chain recombines TRBV11-2 with TRBJ2-2, with no clear D. The germline V gene has CDR1 SGHAT and CDR2 FQNNGV. The CDR3 is 11 amino acids. V lost 4 bases and J 7 bases, leaving 4 bases between the germline ends. Here the CDR3 DNA reads TGTGCCAGCAGCTCTGTCGGGGAGCTGTTTTTT. Amino acids: CASSSVGELFF.

The table lists this clone with a few counts. This chain uses TRBV28 with TRBJ1-1; 7 bases are a match to TRBD1. J lost 0 bases, V lost 4 bases, and 5 bases had no gene match. Looked up from germline, CDR1 is MDHEN and CDR2 is SYDVKM. The CDR3 contains 15 residues. The CDR3 loop is CASSSAGTVNTEAFF. In DNA, the CDR3 is TGTGCCAGCAGTTCGGCCGGGACAGTGAACACTGAAGCTTTCTTT.

The chain uses TRBV9 and TRBJ2-1, with 8 bases identical to TRBD2. Germline assignment: CDR1 SGDLS and CDR2 YYNGEE. The V segment lost 4 bases and the J segment 1 base; nucleotides outside the gene matches: 7. The CDR3 is 16 residues long. The CDR3, as DNA: TGTGCCAGCAGCATCGGGGGGGCCGTTTCCTACAATGAGCAGTTCTTC. This sequence encodes CASSIGGAVSYNEQFF. The full variable domain, rest sourced from reference TRBV9 and TRBJ2-1, is DSGVTQTPKHLITATGQRVTLRCSPRSGDLSVYWYQQSLDQGLQFLIQYYNGEERAKGNILERFSAQQFPDLHSELNLSSLELGDSALYFCASSIGGAVSYNEQFFGPGTRLTVL.

This chain links TRBV3-1 (or the pseudogene TRBV3-2) with TRBJ1-1; TRBD1 matches at 11 bases. The CDR3 is 15 amino acids. Unmatched junction bases numbered 5, after V lost 5 bases and J lost 3 bases. Germline CDR1 LGHDT, CDR2 YNNKEL (reference sequence). The DNA for the CDR3 is TGTGCCAGCAGCTCCAGGGACAGGGGGTACACTGAAGCTTTCTTT. This codes for CASSSRDRGYTEAFF.

V and J are TRBV6-2 or TRBV6-3 and TRBJ2-2; unclear D gene. CDR3 length equals 13 residues. V lost 6 bases and J 5 bases, leaving 10 bases between the germline ends. Germline CDR1 is MNHEY and CDR2 is SVGEGT. CDR3 coding DNA: TGTGCCAGCAGCCAAGCCTCTACCGGGGAGCTGTTTTTT. Protein sequence: CASSQASTGELFF.

The genes are TRBV5-4 and TRBJ2-5, with TRBD1 matching over 8 bases. In germline, CDR1 is SGHNT, CDR2 YYREEE (reference sequence). V gave up 0 bases and J gave up 5 bases; unmatched junction bases: 12. This CDR3 is built from 17 residues. This CDR3 is CASSLVFWAGGRETQYF. The CDR3 region has the DNA TGTGCCAGCAGCTTGGTCTTCTGGGCAGGGGGCCGGGAGACCCAGTACTTC.

V and J are TRBV10-3 and TRBJ1-2; TRBD1 agrees at 9 bases. Germline CDR1 is ENHRY and CDR2 is SYGVKD. J lost 8 bases, V lost 4 bases, and 2 bases had no gene match. There are 12 residues in the CDR3. The CDR3 is CAISGTGGGYTF. The CDR3 region has the DNA TGTGCCATCAGTGGTACAGGGGGCGGCTACACCTTC.

The rearrangement uses TRBV18 and TRBJ1-6; D is unresolved. The length of the CDR3 is 14 residues. Germline CDR1 is KGHSH and CDR2 is LQKENI. Trimming pared 6 bases from V and 7 bases from J, leaving 13 bases between. The CDR3, as DNA: TGTGCCAGCTCCGAGATTAGGGAGAATTCACCCCTCCACTTT. Its protein is CASSEIRENSPLHF.

The chain carries TRBV28 and TRBJ1-2; D call uncertain. This CDR3 region has 13 residues. Germline V gene lookup returns CDR1 MDHEN and CDR2 SYDVKM. V was trimmed by 3 bases and J by 4 bases, leaving 9 bases between them. This chain's CDR3 is CASSFRGGYGYTF. CDR3 nucleotide sequence: TGTGCCAGCAGTTTCCGGGGTGGCTATGGCTACACCTTC.

The rearrangement uses TRBV6-5 and TRBJ1-2; possible D gene TRBD1, 6 bases. The CDR3 totals 15 residues. V shed 6 bases and J shed 0 bases, with 14 bases lying between them. The germline gives CDR1 MNHEY, CDR2 SVGAGI. CDR3 coding DNA: TGTGCCAGCAGCCCCACAGGGCTAGCTAACTATGGCTACACCTTC. Protein product: CASSPTGLANYGYTF.

The chain carries TRBV20-1 and TRBJ1-6, with TRBD1 as a possible D gene (5 bases). The CDR3 runs 16 residues. V was pared by 3 bases and J by 0 bases, with 12 bases between. Germline V gene sequence: CDR1 DFQATT, CDR2 SNEGSKA (reference sequence). The CDR3 spells CSASGDGGSYNSPLHF. As DNA, the CDR3 is TGCAGTGCTAGTGGGGACGGGGGCTCCTATAATTCACCCCTCCACTTT.

This rearrangement joins TRBV11-2 to TRBJ1-2; 8 bases match TRBD1. Germline lookup yields CDR1 SGHAT and CDR2 FQNNGV. The CDR3 sequence is 16 residues long. V dropped 4 bases and J dropped 5; count of bases not matched to a gene: 12. The chain's CDR3 is CASSSLADRARYGYTF. The CDR3 nucleotides read TGTGCCAGCAGCTCCCTTGCGGACAGGGCGAGGTATGGCTACACCTTC.

The chain has TRBV19 and TRBJ1-4; D uncertain. Deletions cut 7 bases from V and 1 base from J, with 13 bases between. Germline lookup yields CDR1 LNHDA and CDR2 SQIVND (reference sequence). CDR3 length: 15 amino acids. CDR3 region: CASKNTFLTNEKLFF. The CDR3 coding sequence is TGTGCCAGTAAAAACACCTTCTTAACTAATGAAAAACTGTTTTTT.